This T cell receptor beta chain was identified in a study of Ad26.COV2.S vaccination and SARS-CoV-2 variants. On the study more broadly: This donor came from the COV1001 trial of Ad26.COV2.S. In the study, Ad26.COV2.S was injected intramuscularly once, or twice 56 days apart.

Profiled with immunoSEQ multiplex PCR; TCRdb holds only in-frame clones, not every one. This table has roughly 700,000 clones, more than 70% appearing once. Per the germline V gene, CDR1 is SGHNT and CDR2 is YENEEA. V lost 2 bases, J lost 4 bases, and 6 bases stayed unmatched. The CDR3 contains 15 residues. Treatment noted: roughly 20 received Ad26.COV2.S at low or high dose, single or two shots; roughly five received placebo; per-sample allocation not given. On day 63 after the first injection, vaccine and placebo recipients gave samples. This chain connects TRBV11-3 to TRBJ2-3, with 7 bases that match TRBD2. The input for sequencing was peripheral blood, taken in a trial of Ad26.COV2.S vaccine versus placebo. This TCR was sampled from a person aged 18-60 years who received the Ad26.COV2.S COVID-19 vaccine or a placebo. In nucleotides, the CDR3 is TGTGCCAGCAGCTTAATGGCTAGCGGACCAGATACGCAGTATTTT. Translation: CASSLMASGPDTQYF.